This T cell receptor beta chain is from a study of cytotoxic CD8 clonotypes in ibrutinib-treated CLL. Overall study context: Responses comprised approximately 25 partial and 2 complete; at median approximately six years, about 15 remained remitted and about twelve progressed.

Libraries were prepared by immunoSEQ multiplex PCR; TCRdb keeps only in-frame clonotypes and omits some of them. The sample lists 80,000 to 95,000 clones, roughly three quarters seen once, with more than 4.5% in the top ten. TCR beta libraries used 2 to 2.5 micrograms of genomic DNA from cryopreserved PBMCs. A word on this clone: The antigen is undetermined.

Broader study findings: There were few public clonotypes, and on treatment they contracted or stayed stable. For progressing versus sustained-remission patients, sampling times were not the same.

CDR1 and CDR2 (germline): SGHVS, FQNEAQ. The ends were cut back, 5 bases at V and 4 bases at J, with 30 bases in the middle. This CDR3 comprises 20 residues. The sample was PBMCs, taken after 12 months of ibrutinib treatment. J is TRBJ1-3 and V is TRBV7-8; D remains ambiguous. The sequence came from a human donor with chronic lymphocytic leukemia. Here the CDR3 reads CASSPYSPGNQLSVGNTIYF. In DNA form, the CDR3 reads TGTGCCAGCAGCCCGTACTCGCCGGGGAACCAGCTTTCCGTGGGAAACACCATATATTTT.